The following is a T cell receptor beta chain sequence with its context. This clonotype showed up many times. Its antigen target is currently unknown. The input lacks base qualities; no much larger clone sits a single base away. Spanning cysteine to phenylalanine, the CDR3 consists of 16 amino acids. The DNA shown is the 48-base CDR3, in frame from base 1. V lost 5 bases and J lost 5 bases, and the count of bases not matched to a germline gene is 5. The germline V gene encodes CDR1 LGHDT and CDR2 YNNKEL (reference sequence). The treatment or condition label here, explained by the study, means: allogeneic hematopoietic cell transplantation with graft depleted of TCRalphabeta T cells and CD19 B cells. TCRalphabeta/CD19-depleted allogeneic hematopoietic cell grafts were given to the transplant recipients, all of whom were children. This specimen comes from a study of T-cell reconstitution after alpha-beta-depleted transplantation in children (dated by TCRdb to the mid-2010s). Study-level background: T-cell immune reconstitution after TCRalphabeta/CD19-depleted allogeneic hematopoietic cell transplantation in children was quantitatively tracked in the study by means of TCR repertoire profiling. The full study reports these points: In some patients, the high TCRbeta diversity seen at day 60 was put down to recipient T cells and intrathymic progenitors that had survived conditioning. The apparently early alphabetaT-cell count recovery about two months after transplant was reportedly dependent on only several hundred rapidly expanded clones derived from non-depleted graft cells. Hyperexpanded clone frequencies declined over subsequent months; after one year, T-cell counts and TCRbeta diversity were mostly attributed to newly produced T cells.

The library was made by PCR. Instrument on record: Illumina HiSeq 2500. To normalize quantification of the TCRbeta repertoire, the TCR libraries were built with molecular barcoding that relied on unique molecular identifiers. TCRdb trimmed public reads at Q25 via fastp, called clones via MiXCR and kept in-frame beta chains. Entries that share a CDR3 protein sequence are merged under the most common genes and DNA. Within this sample are a few hundred thousand distinct CDR3 sequences, with 13% of them counted one time only. The ten largest clonotypes hold about 2% of the sample. Specimen: PBMCs, mostly from graft donor cells, collected 360 days after TCRalphabeta/CD19-depleted stem cell transplant. The chain is made from TRBV3-1 and TRBJ2-2, with 13 bases matching TRBD2. This clonotype was obtained from a male patient between 10 and 17 years old who had a stem cell transplant for acute myeloid leukemia, so the T cells may come from the graft donor. The DNA sequence is given as TGTGCCAGCAGCTTCGGACTAGCGGGAGTAACCGGGGAGCTGTTTTTT. It translates as CASSFGLAGVTGELFF.